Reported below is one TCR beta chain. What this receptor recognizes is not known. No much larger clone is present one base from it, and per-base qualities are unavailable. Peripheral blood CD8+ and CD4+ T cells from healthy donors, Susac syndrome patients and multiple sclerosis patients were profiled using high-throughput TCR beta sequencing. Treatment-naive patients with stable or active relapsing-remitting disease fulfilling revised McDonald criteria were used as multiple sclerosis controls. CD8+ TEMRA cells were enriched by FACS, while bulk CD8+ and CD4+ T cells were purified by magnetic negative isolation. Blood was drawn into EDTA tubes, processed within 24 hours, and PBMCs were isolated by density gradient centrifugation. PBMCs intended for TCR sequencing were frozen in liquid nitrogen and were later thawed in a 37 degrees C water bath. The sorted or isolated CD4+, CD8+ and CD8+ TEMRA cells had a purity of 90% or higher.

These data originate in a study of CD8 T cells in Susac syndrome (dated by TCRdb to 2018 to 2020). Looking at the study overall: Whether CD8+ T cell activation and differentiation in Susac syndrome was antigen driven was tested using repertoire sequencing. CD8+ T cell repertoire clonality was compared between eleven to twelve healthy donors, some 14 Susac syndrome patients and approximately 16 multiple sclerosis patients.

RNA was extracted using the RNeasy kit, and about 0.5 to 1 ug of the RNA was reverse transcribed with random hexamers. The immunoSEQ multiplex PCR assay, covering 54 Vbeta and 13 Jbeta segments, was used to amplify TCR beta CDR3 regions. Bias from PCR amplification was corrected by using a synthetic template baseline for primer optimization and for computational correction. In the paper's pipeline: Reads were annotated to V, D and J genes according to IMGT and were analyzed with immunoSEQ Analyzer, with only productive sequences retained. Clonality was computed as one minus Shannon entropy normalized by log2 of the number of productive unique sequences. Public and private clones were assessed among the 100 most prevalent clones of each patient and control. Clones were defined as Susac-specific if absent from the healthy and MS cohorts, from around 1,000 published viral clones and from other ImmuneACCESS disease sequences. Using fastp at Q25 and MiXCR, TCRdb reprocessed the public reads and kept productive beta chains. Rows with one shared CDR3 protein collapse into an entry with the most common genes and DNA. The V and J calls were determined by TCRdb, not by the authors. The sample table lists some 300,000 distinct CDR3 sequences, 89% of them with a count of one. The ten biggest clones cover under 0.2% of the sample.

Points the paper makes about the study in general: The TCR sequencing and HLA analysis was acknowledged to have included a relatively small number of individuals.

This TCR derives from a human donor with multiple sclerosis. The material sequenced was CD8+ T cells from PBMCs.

The CDR3 reads as follows: CASSFYGTANTGELFF. The DNA is as follows: TGTGCCAGCAGCTTTTACGGGACCGCGAACACCGGGGAGCTGTTTTTT. The rearranged chain carries TRBV11-3 and TRBJ2-2; the D segment may tentatively be TRBD1 or TRBD2, each giving 5 matched bases. At the junction V is shortened by 3 bases and J by 0 bases, with 11 bases in between. From the cysteine up to the phenylalanine, the CDR3 has a length of 16 residues. Of all the DNA, just the CDR3 is kept, 48 bases in frame from base 1. The germline V gene supplies CDR1 SGHNT and CDR2 YENEEA.